Listed below are T cell receptor beta chains from one sample, sequenced in a study of shared clonotypes between healthy human individuals. Sequencing was performed with immunoSEQ multiplex PCR; in TCRdb, only in-frame clones are kept and a portion is missing. The table lists roughly 660,000 clones, less than 95% of them singletons. The sequenced sample consisted of memory CD8+ T cells from PBMCs. The receptors derive from a man younger than 35 in good health. Some clones in this sample may be carry-over from other donors' samples. The conserved cysteine and the conserved F or W are not part of the CDR3 here.

j_gene | v_gene | CDR3aa
TRBJ2-1 | TRBV5-1 | ASSLGTGKDWKPNEQF
TRBJ2-5 | TRBV19 | ASSIERTGEETQY
TRBJ1-1 | TRBV28 | ARRGANTEAF
TRBJ2-2 | TRBV27 | ATTDRTGELF
TRBJ1-5 | TRBV27 | ASSLHRGGQPQH
TRBJ2-3 | TRBV5-6 | ASSLDPTDTQY
TRBJ2-7 | TRBV4-1 | ASSQGTGPYEQY
TRBJ2-7 | TRBV11-2 | ASSTRPYEQY
TRBJ2-3 | TRBV11-2 | ASSLPGLAGASTDTQY
TRBJ2-2 | TRBV27 | ASSHAAGQGIAGELF
TRBJ2-5 | TRBV19 | ASSIRAGGPRTQY
TRBJ2-3 | TRBV6-5 | ASRPTFPSTDTQY
NA | TRBV28 | ASSPFRTALEYEQY
TRBJ1-2 | TRBV7-9 | ASSYPGTDGYGYT
TRBJ2-7 | TRBV5-1 | ASSMGGAVYYEQY
TRBJ2-7 | TRBV7-2 | ASSFGLTYEQY
NA | TRBV7-3 | ASSAGLLAGAYEQY
TRBJ2-6 | TRBV6-5 | ASSPTGANVLT
TRBJ2-6 | TRBV15 | ATRERVGQVYSGANVLT
TRBJ2-3 | TRBV9 | ASSVPTSDTQY
TRBJ2-7 | TRBV11-2 | ASSTTSGRGYEQY
TRBJ1-2 | TRBV29-1 | SVLKSNYGYT
TRBJ1-1 | TRBV6-5 | ASSGGHEAF
TRBJ2-7 | TRBV6-1 | ASSVFEGSYEQY
TRBJ2-7 | TRBV6-1 | ASRGSGRAYEQY
TRBJ2-2 | TRBV6-5 | ASSYSRGAGELF
TRBJ2-7 | TRBV7-9 | ASSSNPGTSGTYEQY
TRBJ2-3 | TRBV7-9 | ASSAPKRGTDTQY
TRBJ2-1 | TRBV7-6 | ASSLASDEQF
TRBJ2-7 | TRBV15 | ATSATGGGYEQY
TRBJ2-5 | TRBV2 | ASSAGTIRGQETQY
TRBJ2-3 | TRBV7-2 | ASSRRLAGTSTDTQY
TRBJ2-2 | TRBV30 | AWTSGRATGELF
TRBJ1-5 | TRBV28 | ASSTRLLRDNSNQPQH
TRBJ2-1 | TRBV5-1 | ASSFNIPLAGRAYNEQF
TRBJ1-1 | TRBV4-1 | ASRVGGNTEAF
TRBJ2-1 | TRBV7-6 | ASSLTSGGSYNEQF
TRBJ2-2 | TRBV7-9 | ASSTRDSSNTGELF
TRBJ1-2 | TRBV11-2 | ASSTLRHYGYT
TRBJ2-1 | TRBV7-3 | ASSSNGVEGDEQF
TRBJ2-2 | TRBV27 | ASQGFGQGNTGELF
TRBJ2-1 | TRBV7-9 | ASRSIAGGYNEQF
TRBJ2-2 | TRBV27 | ASSFYTGELF
TRBJ1-1 | TRBV14 | ASSHGGNTEAF
TRBJ1-5 | TRBV28 | ASSHIQPQH
TRBJ1-5 | TRBV2 | ASSIRALNQPQH
TRBJ2-5 | TRBV7-7 | ASSQTGDYSGETQY
TRBJ1-4 | TRBV28 | ASSPARRTGKGEKLF
TRBJ2-7 | TRBV27 | ASSLSRGTGVYEQY
TRBJ2-1 | TRBV15 | ATSRGGRSYNEQF
TRBJ2-7 | TRBV7-2 | ASSSGLAGFYEQY
TRBJ2-7 | TRBV5-6 | ASSSPGQSYEQY